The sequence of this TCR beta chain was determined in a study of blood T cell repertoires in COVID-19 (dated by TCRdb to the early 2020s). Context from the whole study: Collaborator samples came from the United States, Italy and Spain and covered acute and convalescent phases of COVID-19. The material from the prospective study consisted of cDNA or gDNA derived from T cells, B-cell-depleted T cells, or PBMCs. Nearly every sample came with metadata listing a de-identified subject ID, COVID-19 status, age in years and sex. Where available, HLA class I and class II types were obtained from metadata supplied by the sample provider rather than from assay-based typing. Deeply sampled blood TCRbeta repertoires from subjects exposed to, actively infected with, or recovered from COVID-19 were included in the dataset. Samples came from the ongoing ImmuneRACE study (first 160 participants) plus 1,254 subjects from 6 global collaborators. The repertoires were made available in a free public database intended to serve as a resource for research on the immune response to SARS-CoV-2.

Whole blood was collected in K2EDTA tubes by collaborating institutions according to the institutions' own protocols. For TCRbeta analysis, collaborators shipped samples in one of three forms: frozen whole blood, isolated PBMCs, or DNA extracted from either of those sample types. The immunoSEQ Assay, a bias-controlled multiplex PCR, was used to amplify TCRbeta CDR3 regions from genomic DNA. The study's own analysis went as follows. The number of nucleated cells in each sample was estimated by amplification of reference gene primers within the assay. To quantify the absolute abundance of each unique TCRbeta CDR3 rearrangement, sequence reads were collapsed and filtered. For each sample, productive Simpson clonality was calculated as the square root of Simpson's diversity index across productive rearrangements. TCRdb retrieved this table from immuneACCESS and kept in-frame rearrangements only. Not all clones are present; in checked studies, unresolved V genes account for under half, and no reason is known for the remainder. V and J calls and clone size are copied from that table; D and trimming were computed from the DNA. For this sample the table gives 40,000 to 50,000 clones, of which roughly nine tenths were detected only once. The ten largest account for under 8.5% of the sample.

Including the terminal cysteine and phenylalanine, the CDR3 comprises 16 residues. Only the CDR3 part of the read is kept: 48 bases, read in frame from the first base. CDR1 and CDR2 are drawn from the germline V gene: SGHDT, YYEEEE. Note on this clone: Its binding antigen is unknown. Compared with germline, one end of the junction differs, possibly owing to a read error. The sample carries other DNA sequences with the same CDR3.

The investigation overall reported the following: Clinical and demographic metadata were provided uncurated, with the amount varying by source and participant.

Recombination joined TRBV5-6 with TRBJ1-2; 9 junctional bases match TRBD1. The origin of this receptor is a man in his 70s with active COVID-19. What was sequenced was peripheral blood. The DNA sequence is TGTGCTAGCAGCTTGACCCCCTGGACAGGGGACTATGGCTACACCTTC. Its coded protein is CASSLTPWTGDYGYTF.